The T cell receptor (beta chain) under discussion was sequenced for a study of spatial heterogeneity in lung cancer. Study overall: Those follow-up PBMC samples that were available underwent sequencing, at a median interval of roughly two years following resection.

The CDR3 covers 13 residues. Trimming removed 4 bases from V and 6 bases from J; junction bases left unmatched: 3. The V gene's germline CDR1 is GTSNPN and CDR2 SVGIG (reference sequence). Stated time point: blood at routine non-recurrence follow-up after resection. Unsorted tumor, nontumor lung tissue or cryopreserved PBMC supplied the whole RNA. The study tagged each TCR cDNA molecule with a unique molecular identifier. TCRdb re-derived calls from the 5' RACE reads in MiXCR, one entry per CDR3 protein. The sample includes roughly 120,000 distinct CDR3 sequences, 9.5% to 15% seen only once; the top ten take roughly 17%.

Source: PBMCs, taken at follow-up. This clonotype was obtained from a male donor with early-stage non-small cell lung cancer. This chain links TRBV30 with TRBJ1-6; TRBD1 aligns across 7 bases. For the CDR3, the DNA is TGTGCCTGGAACCGGGACAGTAATTCACCCCTCCACTTT. Its protein product is CAWNRDSNSPLHF. The entire variable domain, with the rest obtained from reference TRBV30 and TRBJ1-6, is as follows: SQTIHQWPATLVQPVGSPLSLECTVEGTSNPNLYWYRQAAGRGLQLLFYSVGIGQISSEVPQNLSASRPQDRQFILSSKKLLLSDSGFYLCAWNRDSNSPLHFGNGTRLTVT.